This T cell receptor beta chain stems from a study of human T cells and chemical hapten exposure. This CDR3 contains 14 residues. CDR1 is SNHLY, CDR2 FYNNEI, per germline. Trimming took 6 bases from V and 6 from J; bases not matched to a gene: 9. Only a few counts were recorded for this clonotype. Time point reported: patch test 2, 6 weeks after DPC sensitization. Documented treatment: therapeutic diphenylcyclopropenone sensitization with weekly scalp DPC. TCRdb re-analysed the RACE reads in MiXCR, keeping a single row per CDR3 protein. This table has 85,000 to 95,000 distinct CDR3 sequences, more than 9.5% appearing once.

The rearrangement joins TRBV2 to TRBJ2-3; 7 nucleotides line up with TRBD1. The receptor's source is a man in his forties or fifties with alopecia areata. Some clones in this sample may be carry-over from other donors' samples. Source: whole blood, taken in connection with sensitization to the hapten diphenylcyclopropenone (DPC). CDR3 nucleotides: TGTGCCAGCAGCAGGGACAGCCCCCAGGATACGCAGTATTTT. It is translated as CASSRDSPQDTQYF. Full variable domain (outside the CDR3, taken from reference TRBV2 and TRBJ2-3): EPEVTQTPSHQVTQMGQEVILRCVPISNHLYFYWYRQILGQKVEFLVSFYNNEISEKSEIFDDQFSVERPDGSNFTLKIRSTKLEDSAMYFCASSRDSPQDTQYFGPGTRLTVL.